Following are 24 T cell receptor beta chains from one sample sequenced in a study of blood T cells in healthy people across ages (dated by TCRdb to the mid-2010s). Libraries were made using 5' RACE. Instrument on record: Illumina HiSeq 2500. The second PCR ran for about 6 to 11 cycles and used a J-beta primer mix along with a sample-barcoded 5' primer. In TCRdb, the public reads were trimmed at Q25 with fastp and aligned with MiXCR, with productive beta chains retained. One record per CDR3 amino acid sequence lists the most common genes and DNA. The sample data list approximately 580,000 distinct CDR3 sequences, and around 24% of these were observed just once. Just over 8.5% of the sample rests with the top ten. The sample was also reused in another study, on T cells of mothers and their children.

Material: blood. These receptors originate from a boy between 5 and 17 years old in good health.

The chain is built from TRBV4-1 and TRBJ1-4; 9 bases agree with TRBD1. Germline V CDR1 and CDR2: MGHRA, YSYEKL. J was trimmed by 7 bases and V by 6 bases; bases with no gene match: 12. This CDR3 is built from 16 residues. The DNA for the CDR3 is TGCGCCAGCAGGCTCCACGCGGGACAGGGAGGTGAAAAACTGTTTTTT. This translates into CASRLHAGQGGEKLFF.

The chain couples TRBV2 to TRBJ2-1; D unresolved. This CDR3 is built from 12 residues. Trimming removed 6 bases from V and 9 bases from J, with 12 bases in between. Germline CDR1 and CDR2: SNHLY and FYNNEI. CDR3 sequence: CASSPIVGEQFF. CDR3 coding DNA: TGTGCCAGCAGCCCCATAGTCGGTGAGCAGTTCTTC.

This chain uses TRBV6-2 or TRBV6-3 with TRBJ1-1; 7 positions match TRBD1. The CDR3 sequence is 13 residues long. Germline V gene sequence: CDR1 MNHEY, CDR2 SVGEGT. V gave up 4 bases and J gave up 3 bases; unmatched junction bases: 2. The DNA for the CDR3 is TGTGCCAGCAGTTCCGGACAGGACACTGAAGCTTTCTTT. Protein product: CASSSGQDTEAFF.

For this clonotype: One end of the junction fails to match germline, which may point to a read error. The rearrangement joins TRBV28 to TRBJ2-5; 10 nucleotides align to TRBD1. CDR3 length: 17 residues. Per the germline V gene, CDR1 is MDHEN and CDR2 is SYDVKM. CDR3 region: CASKNRLRDRGAYEQHF. CDR3 sequence (DNA): TGTGCCAGCAAAAACCGGCTCCGGGACAGGGGAGCCTACGAGCAGCACTTC. Together with reference TRBV28 and TRBJ2-5, the CDR3 gives the full variable domain: DVKVTQSSRYLVKRTGEKVFLECVQDMDHENMFWYRQDPGLGLRLIYFSYDVKMKEKGDIPEGYSVSREKKERFSLILESASTNQTSMYLCASKNRLRDRGAYEQHFGPGTRLLVL.

This clonotype has more than one count but fewer than ten. V is TRBV6-2 or TRBV6-3 and J is TRBJ2-5; D gene unclear. Trimming took off 8 bases at V and 5 bases at J, with 9 bases between the two ends. CDR3 length equals 11 residues. Germline V lookup: CDR1 MNHEY, CDR2 SVGEGT. DNA for the CDR3: TGTGCCAGCGGGAACTCGGAGACCCAGTACTTC. Residues: CASGNSETQYF.

The rearrangement links TRBV7-8 to TRBJ2-2, with 8 bases that match TRBD2. Germline trimming cut 5 bases from V and 0 bases from J; bases unmatched to any gene: 11. Germline values: CDR1 SGHVS, CDR2 FQNEAQ. The CDR3 runs to 18 residues. CDR3 in amino acids: CASSPIRTSRTNTGELFF. CDR3 nucleotides: TGTGCCAGCAGCCCAATCAGGACTAGCAGAACGAACACCGGGGAGCTGTTTTTT.

This clonotype was counted only a few times. The chain joins TRBV29-1 to TRBJ2-5; 8 bases map to TRBD1. This CDR3 spans 18 amino acids. Germline trimming cut 6 bases from V and 5 bases from J; bases unmatched to any gene: 23. Germline V gives CDR1 SQVTM, CDR2 ANQGSEA. The CDR3 protein is CSVRRGQVNRGTQETQYF. In DNA, the CDR3 is TGCAGCGTCAGGAGGGGACAGGTTAACCGGGGGACCCAGGAGACCCAGTACTTC.

In this sample, this clonotype turned up many times. Germline is not matched at one junction end, which may reflect a read error. This chain uses TRBV5-1 with TRBJ2-1; 13 nucleotides line up with TRBD2. CDR3 length: 15 amino acids. Germline values: CDR1 SGHRS, CDR2 YFSETQ. CDR3 bases: TGTGCCAGCAGCTTAGGACTAGCGGGGGACAATGAGCAGTTCTTC. Its protein is CASSLGLAGDNEQFF.

This clonotype was counted between two and nine times. The chain is built from TRBV7-9 and TRBJ1-4; D is possibly TRBD1 (5 bases). The germline V and J ends were trimmed by 3 bases and 8 bases, with 10 bases remaining between them. CDR1 and CDR2 (germline): SEHNR, FQNEAQ (reference sequence). The CDR3 runs 13 residues. This CDR3 reads CASSFPRGEKLFF. CDR3 nucleotide sequence: TGTGCCAGCAGCTTCCCGCGGGGCGAAAAACTGTTTTTT.

As to this clonotype: Germline and junction disagree at one end, which may indicate a read error. The chain has TRBV30 and TRBJ1-2; D uncertain. The germline V gene has CDR1 GTSNPN and CDR2 SVGIG (reference sequence). This CDR3 region has 11 residues. This chain's CDR3 is CAVIPIGGCTF. The DNA of the CDR3 is TGTGCTGTGATCCCCATCGGTGGCTGCACCTTC.

This clonotype was counted a single time. The genes are TRBV7-9 and TRBJ1-2, with D hard to call. CDR1 and CDR2 (germline): SEHNR, FQNEAQ (reference sequence). Trimming shortened V by 5 bases and J by 2 bases, and 9 bases separated the two germline ends. The CDR3 runs to 13 residues. The CDR3 is CASSPVGNYGYTF. CDR3 in DNA: TGTGCCAGCAGCCCCGTCGGAAACTATGGCTACACCTTC. The full variable domain, its missing parts supplied by reference TRBV7-9 and TRBJ1-2, is DTGVSQNPRHKITKRGQNVTFRCDPISEHNRLYWYRQTLGQGPEFLTYFQNEAQLEKSRLLSDRFSAERPKGSFSTLEIQRTEQGDSAMYLCASSPVGNYGYTFGSGTRLTVV.

This clonotype was counted many times. The chain recombines TRBV7-2 with TRBJ2-5; D call uncertain. V was clipped by 2 bases and J by 2 bases, with 6 bases between them. The length of the CDR3 is 13 residues. Germline assignment: CDR1 SGHTA and CDR2 FQGNSA. CDR3 protein: CASSLTLQETQYF. CDR3 DNA sequence: TGTGCCAGCAGCTTAACATTACAAGAGACCCAGTACTTC.

The chain joins TRBV29-1 to TRBJ2-7, with D possibly TRBD2 on 6 matching bases. Per germline, CDR1 SQVTM and CDR2 ANQGSEA. V shed 2 bases and J shed 2 bases, with 13 bases lying between them. The CDR3 length is 14 residues. The CDR3: CSVESRTTTYEQYF. CDR3 sequence (DNA): TGCAGCGTTGAATCTCGGACTACCACCTACGAGCAGTACTTC.

The V gene is TRBV3-1, the J gene TRBJ2-5; D is possibly TRBD1 (5 bases). Germline V gene sequence: CDR1 LGHDT, CDR2 YNNKEL (reference sequence). Trimming took off 0 bases at V and 2 bases at J, with 7 bases between the two ends. The CDR3 has 14 amino acids. This CDR3 is CASSQDPGQETQYF. CDR3 DNA: TGTGCCAGCAGCCAAGACCCAGGGCAAGAGACCCAGTACTTC.

This clonotype showed up many times. The chain carries TRBV4-3 and TRBJ1-4; D is unresolved. Trimming took 4 bases from V and 0 from J, leaving 12 bases between them. Germline loops: CDR1 LGHNA, CDR2 YSLEER. The CDR3 consists of 16 residues. CDR3 sequence: CASSPVHSATNEKLFF. The CDR3 bases are TGCGCCAGCAGCCCCGTCCACAGTGCAACTAATGAAAAACTGTTTTTT.

In its sample, this clonotype was seen once. The chain links TRBV14 to TRBJ2-7; D gene ambiguous. Looked up from germline, CDR1 is SGHDN and CDR2 is FVKESK. The CDR3 has 12 residues. V was cut by 4 bases and J by 6 bases, with 10 bases left in between. CDR3: CASSRMNSEQYF. CDR3 in DNA: TGTGCCAGCAGCCGAATGAACAGCGAGCAGTACTTC.

This chain links TRBV28 with TRBJ2-5; 11 positions match TRBD2. The closer fit of TRBJ2-1 to the DNA end suggests the J call may be wrong. The CDR3 loop spans 16 amino acids. Germline V lookup: CDR1 MDHEN, CDR2 SYDVKM. The CDR3 DNA sequence: TGTGCCAGCAGTTTATGGATAGCGGGAGGGAACAATGAGCAGTTCTTC. Translated, it gives CASSLWIAGGNNEQFF.

The chain links TRBV20-1 to TRBJ2-3; D is perhaps TRBD2 (6 bases). Germline values: CDR1 DFQATT, CDR2 SNEGSKA (reference sequence). Deletions cut 0 bases from V and 8 bases from J, with 15 bases between. The CDR3 loop spans 14 amino acids. Written as DNA, the CDR3 is TGCAGTGCTAGAGATGGGAGGCTAGCCCTTACGCAGTATTTT. Protein product: CSARDGRLALTQYF.

The CDR3 region has the DNA TGTGCCAGCACTTTCGGACTAGCGGGAAGCGGGGAGCTGTTTTTT. It yields the protein CASTFGLAGSGELFF. This rearrangement joins TRBV7-9 to TRBJ2-2, with TRBD2 matching over 12 bases. Trimming took 7 bases from V and 7 from J; bases not matched to a gene: 7. There are 15 residues in the CDR3. The germline CDR1 and CDR2 sequences are SEHNR and FQNEAQ (reference sequence).

The rearrangement links TRBV3-1 to TRBJ2-1; D uncertain. The CDR3 totals 15 residues. The ends were cut back, 0 bases at V and 9 bases at J, with 15 bases in the middle. From germline, CDR1 is LGHDT and CDR2 YNNKEL (reference sequence). The CDR3 DNA follows: TGTGCCAGCAGCCAAGATCTAATCTTGGTTGGTGAGCAGTTCTTC. It codes for CASSQDLILVGEQFF.

In its sample, this clonotype was seen a few times. CDR3 loop: CASSLGGPRLQETQYF. CDR3 nucleotides: TGCGCCAGCAGCTTGGGGGGCCCCCGCCTCCAAGAGACCCAGTACTTC. The rearrangement uses TRBV5-1 and TRBJ2-5; possible D gene TRBD1, 5 bases. The V end was cut by 0 bases, the J end by 1 base, with 13 bases between. Germline V gives CDR1 SGHRS, CDR2 YFSETQ. This CDR3 is built from 16 residues.

The chain couples TRBV7-9 to TRBJ1-6, with 9 bases matching TRBD1. The CDR3 spans 15 residues. J was trimmed by 8 bases and V by 3 bases; bases with no gene match: 5. The germline CDR1 and CDR2 sequences are SEHNR and FQNEAQ (reference sequence). As DNA, the CDR3 is TGTGCCAGCAGCTTCACAGGGGGCGCAGATTCACCCCTCCACTTT. Translation: CASSFTGGADSPLHF.

Concerning this clonotype itself: A read error may be the cause here, since a much bigger clone is one base away. J is TRBJ2-1 and V is TRBV6-1, with D possibly TRBD1 on 6 matching bases. The end of the DNA fits TRBJ2-7 better, so the J call may be wrong. Germline V gene data show CDR1 as MNHNS and CDR2 as SASEGT. CDR3 length: 14 residues. CDR3 sequence: CAGIAGDPLGEQYF. DNA of the CDR3: TGTGCCGGCATCGCAGGGGACCCTCTCGGGGAGCAGTACTTC.

The V call is TRBV7-2, the J call TRBJ1-3, with TRBD1 identical over 7 bases. J gave up 0 bases and V 5 bases, and 7 bases lay outside the gene matches. CDR3 length: 16 amino acids. CDR1 and CDR2 (germline): SGHTA, FQGNSA. CDR3 DNA sequence: TGTGCCAGCAGCCGGGGACAGTCTGACTCTGGAAACACCATATATTTT. Amino acid sequence: CASSRGQSDSGNTIYF.